This T cell receptor (beta chain) emerged from a study of T cell repertoires in cytomegalovirus infection. The CDR3 covers 12 residues. Germline V gene data show CDR1 as SNHLY and CDR2 as FYNNEI. V lost 6 bases to trimming and J lost 2 bases, with 7 bases between them. About this clonotype: What it binds is not known.

TCRdb re-called the reads through MiXCR, storing one row per CDR3 protein. Among some 920,000 distinct CDR3 sequences listed, roughly 30% were seen once. This TCR came from a human donor in good health (CMV status not recorded). Some clones in this sample may be carry-over from other donors' samples. The V gene is TRBV2, the J gene TRBJ2-5; no definite D call. Here the sequenced sample was cultured CD8+ T cells from PBMCs, taken from culture after CMV antigen stimulation. CDR3 region: CASRPSQETQYF. CDR3 in DNA: TGTGCCAGCAGGCCCAGTCAAGAGACCCAGTACTTC.